This entry is about one TCR beta chain. Its target is unknown. This specimen belongs to a study of tumor-infiltrating lymphocytes in primary liver carcinoma. Study in general: Patients' primary liver carcinoma was surgically resected.

Priming with a constant-region primer yielded TCR beta cDNA from about 480 ng total RNA. Researchers made the TCR beta libraries by running three nested multiplex PCR rounds with slightly modified ARM-PCR. PCR rounds one and two used TRBV1-TRBV30 forward primers with a C-beta reverse primer for 10 cycles each. One entry per CDR3 protein results from TCRdb running MiXCR on the multiplex PCR reads. Of some 320,000 distinct CDR3 sequences in the sample, more than 55% were seen once. General study results and limits: Significantly larger top-250-clone fractions were found in tumors than in blood (p = 0.039). Comparison of CD4+ and CD8+ repertoires was precluded by bulk unsorted samples.

For blood RNA, unsorted whole blood served as the source, and germline DNA was extracted too. Around 4.4 milliliters of peripheral blood were drawn presurgically. The V end was cut by 4 bases, the J end by 0 bases, with 14 bases between. Looked up from germline, CDR1 is SGHNT and CDR2 is YYREEE (reference sequence). The CDR3 runs to 16 residues. The chain joins TRBV5-4 to TRBJ2-1; a weak D match, TRBD1 (6 bases). Sequencing used peripheral blood. This clonotype originated in a man aged 40-49 years with primary liver carcinoma and hepatitis B virus infection. Here the CDR3 DNA reads TGTGCCAGCAGCCGGACAGTTCTCAGCTCCTACAATGAGCAGTTCTTC. Protein sequence: CASSRTVLSSYNEQFF.